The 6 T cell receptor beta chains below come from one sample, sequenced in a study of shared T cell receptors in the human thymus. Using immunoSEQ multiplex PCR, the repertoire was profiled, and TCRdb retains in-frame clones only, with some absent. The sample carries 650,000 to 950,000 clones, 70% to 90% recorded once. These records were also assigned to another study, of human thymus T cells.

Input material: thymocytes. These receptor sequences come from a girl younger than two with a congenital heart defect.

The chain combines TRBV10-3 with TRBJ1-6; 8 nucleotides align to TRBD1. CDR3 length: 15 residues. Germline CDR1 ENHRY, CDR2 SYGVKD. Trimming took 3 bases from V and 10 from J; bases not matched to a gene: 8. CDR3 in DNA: TGTGCCATCAGTGACCGAGGACAGGGCCAGTCACCCCTCCACTTT. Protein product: CAISDRGQGQSPLHF.

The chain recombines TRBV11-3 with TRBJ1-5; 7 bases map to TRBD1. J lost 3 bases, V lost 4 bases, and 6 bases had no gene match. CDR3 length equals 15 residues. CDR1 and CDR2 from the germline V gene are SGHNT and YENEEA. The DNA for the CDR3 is TGTGCCAGCAGCTCACCGGGACAGTTCAATCAGCCCCAGCATTTT. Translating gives CASSSPGQFNQPQHF.

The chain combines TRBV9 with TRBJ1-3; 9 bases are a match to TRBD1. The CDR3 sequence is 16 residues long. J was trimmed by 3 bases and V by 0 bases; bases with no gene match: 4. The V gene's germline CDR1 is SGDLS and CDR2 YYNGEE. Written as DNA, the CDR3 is TGTGCCAGCAGCGTAGCTGGGACAGGGTATGGAAACACCATATATTTT. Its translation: CASSVAGTGYGNTIYF.

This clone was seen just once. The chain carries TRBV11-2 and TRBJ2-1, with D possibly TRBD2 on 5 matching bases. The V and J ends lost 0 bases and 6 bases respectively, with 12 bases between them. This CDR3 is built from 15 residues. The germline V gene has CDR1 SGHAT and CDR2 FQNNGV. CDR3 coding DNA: TGTGCCAGCAGCTTAGACCTTTTAGAGGGCAATGAGCAGTTCTTC. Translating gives CASSLDLLEGNEQFF.

In DNA form, the CDR3 reads TGCGCCAGCAGCTGGACAGGGGAAACCGGGGAGCTGTTTTTT. This sequence encodes CASSWTGETGELFF. V is TRBV5-1 and J is TRBJ2-2; the match to TRBD1 covers 9 bases. With 3 bases clipped from V and 5 bases from J, the junction kept 2 bases outside the gene matches. Germline CDR1 SGHRS, CDR2 YFSETQ. The CDR3 runs to 14 residues.

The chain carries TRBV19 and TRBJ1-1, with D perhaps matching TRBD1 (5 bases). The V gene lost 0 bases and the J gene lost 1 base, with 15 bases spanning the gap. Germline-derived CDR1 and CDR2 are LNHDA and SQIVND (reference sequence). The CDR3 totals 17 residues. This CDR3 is CASSIDDADSKNTEAFF. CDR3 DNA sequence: TGTGCCAGTAGTATAGACGACGCCGACAGCAAGAACACTGAAGCTTTCTTT.